A selection of T cell receptor beta chains follows, all from one sample in a study of OX40 agonist ivuxolimab in advanced cancers. Libraries were prepared by immunoSEQ multiplex PCR; TCRdb keeps only in-frame clonotypes and omits some of them. The data hold tens of thousands of clones, with about 86% observed a single time. This specimen consisted of CD4+ or CD8+ T cells sorted from blood, obtained in a trial of the OX40 agonist ivuxolimab. These receptor sequences come from an adult with an advanced solid tumor such as melanoma, head and neck, liver or kidney cancer. Each CDR3 is given with its conserved first and last residue. The D gene is left open where the match is weak. Clone size is given for some rows only: seen once, a few or many times, or a class if the clone is expanded.

>12|TRBJ1-1|.|TRBV6-6|.
TGTGCCAGCAGTACGTGGAACACTGAAGCTTTCTTT
CASSTWNTEAFF
>14|TRBJ1-2|.|TRBV30|.
TGTGCCTGGAGTGCTGGGGGGCACGGCGGCGGCTACACCTTC
CAWSAGGHGGGYTF
>14|TRBJ2-1|.|TRBV2|few
TGTGCCAGCATCACTAGTCCGGGACACAATGAGCAGTTCTTC
CASITSPGHNEQFF
>15|TRBJ2-1|TRBD2|TRBV11-1|.
TGTGCCAGCAGCTTAGGGCTAGCGGGATTCGATGAGCAGTTCTTC
CASSLGLAGFDEQFF
>15|TRBJ2-7|TRBD1|TRBV5-4|.
TGTGCCAGCAGCTTGGGGACAGGGGTAGTATACGAGCAGTACTTC
CASSLGTGVVYEQYF
>12|TRBJ1-2|.|TRBV7-9|.
TGTGCCAGCAGCTTGTTTGTGGATGGCTACACCTTC
CASSLFVDGYTF
>17|TRBJ1-5|TRBD1|TRBV2|.
TGTGCCAGCACTTTAGAACAGGGGCGGAATAGCAATCAGCCCCAGCATTTT
CASTLEQGRNSNQPQHF
>11|TRBJ1-1|TRBD1|TRBV25-1|.
TGTGCCAGCAGGGCACAGGGGGCGACTTTCTTT
CASRAQGATFF
>17|TRBJ1-5|.|TRBV4-1|few
TGCGCCAGCAGCCAAGATCCGGGGGGGTTTGGCAATCAGCCCCAGCATTTT
CASSQDPGGFGNQPQHF
>16|TRBJ2-1|TRBD2|TRBV11-2|.
TGTGCCAGCAGCTTAGCGGGGGGGAGCTCCTACAATGAGCAGTTCTTC
CASSLAGGSSYNEQFF
>14|TRBJ1-5|.|TRBV10-3|.
TGTGCCAGCACCTCGGGGCGCGGCAATCAGCCCCAGCATTTT
CASTSGRGNQPQHF
>14|TRBJ2-7|.|TRBV21-1|.
TGTGCCAGCAGCACTAGAGGACGCACGTGGGAGCAGTACTTC
CASSTRGRTWEQYF
>17|TRBJ2-3|TRBD2|TRBV4-2|.
TGTGCCAGCAGCACCGCTATAGCGGGACCTAGCACAGATACGCAGTATTTT
CASSTAIAGPSTDTQYF
>16|TRBJ2-5|TRBD2|TRBV6-1|.
TGTGCCAGCAGTGGGATGACTAGCGGGAGAGGGGAGACCCAGTACTTC
CASSGMTSGRGETQYF
>17|TRBJ2-6|.|TRBV19|.
TGTGCCAGTAGTATGGTGACAGGTTTTGCCGGGGCCAACGTCCTGACTTTC
CASSMVTGFAGANVLTF
>15|TRBJ1-3|.|TRBV7-9|.
TGTGCCAGCAGCCCCGGTAAACCTGCTGGAAACACCATATATTTT
CASSPGKPAGNTIYF
>15|TRBJ1-2|.|TRBV7-3|few
TGTGCCAGCACCCCACGGCGGGGGGGGCTGGGGGGCTACACCTTC
CASTPRRGGLGGYTF
>15|TRBJ2-2|TRBD1|TRBV18|.
TGTGCCAGCTCACCGCCGGGACAGGGCACCGGGGAGCTGTTTTTT
CASSPPGQGTGELFF
>15|TRBJ1-4|.|TRBV7-9|.
TGTGCCAGCAGCTTAGACGGTAGGACAGATGAAAAACTGTTTTTT
CASSLDGRTDEKLFF
>12|TRBJ2-7|.|TRBV9|.
TGTGCCAGCAGCGGACAGGGAGGCGAGCAGTACTTC
CASSGQGGEQYF
>14|TRBJ1-2|.|TRBV7-2|.
TGTGCCAGCAGCTACGGACCGACTAACTATGGCTACACCTTC
CASSYGPTNYGYTF
>13|TRBJ2-1|.|TRBV7-2|.
TGTGCCAGCAGCTTAGAGAGCGGCAATGAGCAGTTCTTC
CASSLESGNEQFF
>16|TRBJ1-5|TRBD1|TRBV18|.
TGTGCCAGCTCAAATCAGGGGGCTGGTAGCAATCAGCCCCAGCATTTT
CASSNQGAGSNQPQHF
>14|TRBJ1-1|TRBD1|TRBV19|.
TGTGCCAGTCTCGGGACAGGGATTCGCACTGAAGCTTTCTTT
CASLGTGIRTEAFF
>14|TRBJ2-7|.|TRBV4-2|once
TGTGCCAGCAGCCCTCCGAGGAGGATTTACGAGCAGTACTTC
CASSPPRRIYEQYF
>13|TRBJ2-5|.|TRBV10-3|.
TGTGCCATTCAGGATCGGGGTTGGGAGACCCAGTACTTC
CAIQDRGWETQYF
>15|TRBJ1-2|.|TRBV11-2|.
TGTGCCAGCAGCTTAGAGCCAGGGTCCGTCTATGGCTACACCTTC
CASSLEPGSVYGYTF
>16|TRBJ2-7|.|TRBV6-4|.
TGTGCCAGCAGTGACTCGAGACGGACAGCAGCCTACGAGCAGTACTTC
CASSDSRRTAAYEQYF
>21|TRBJ2-3|TRBD1|TRBV27|few
TGTGCCAGCAGGCCAAGACCTCCGGGACAGGGGTTGGGCGGGTTCACAGATACGCAGTATTTT
CASRPRPPGQGLGGFTDTQYF
>15|TRBJ2-2|.|TRBV5-5|.
TGTGCCAGCACCGCAGACAGGTTGAACACCGGGGAGCTGTTTTTT
CASTADRLNTGELFF
>14|TRBJ1-2|.|TRBV7-2|.
TGTGCCGGCAGCTTAGAGCCCCCTAACTATGGCTACACCTTC
CAGSLEPPNYGYTF
>11|TRBJ2-3|.|TRBV11-2|.
TGTGCCAGCAGCCGCACAGATACGCAGTATTTT
CASSRTDTQYF
>14|TRBJ2-2|.|TRBV18|.
TGTGCCAGCTCACCTGCAGTGAACACCGGGGAGCTGTTTTTT
CASSPAVNTGELFF
>14|TRBJ1-5|.|TRBV6-6|.
TGTGCCAGCAGCCCGACCGCTGTCAATCAGCCCCAGCATTTT
CASSPTAVNQPQHF
>13|TRBJ1-2|.|TRBV7-2|.
TGTGCCAGCAGCCGGAAAGCAGGGGATGGCTACACCTTC
CASSRKAGDGYTF
>15|TRBJ2-4|TRBD2|TRBV28|.
TGTGCCAGCAGTCTCCCTAGCGGGGGGGCGGACATTCAGTACTTC
CASSLPSGGADIQYF